Listed below are T cell receptor beta chains from one sample, sequenced in a study of cytomegalovirus exposure and HLA in healthy donors. TCRdb's copy holds only in-frame clones and misses some; the assay was immunoSEQ multiplex PCR. This sample has around 92,000 clones; around 80% occur once, and the top ten carry 2% to 2.5%. The source material was PBMCs. These receptors were obtained from a man younger than 35 in good health and CMV-seronegative. The CDR3 runs from the conserved cysteine through the conserved F or W. The order of the fields is J gene, D gene, clone size, V gene, CDR3 protein, CDR3 DNA. D genes are given only for firm matches. Clone size, where shown, is once, few, many, or a class for clones that have expanded.

>TRBJ2-4|.|.|TRBV6-5
CASSYRGGAAKNIQYF
TGTGCCAGCAGTTACCGGGGTGGAGCGGCCAAAAACATTCAGTACTTC
>TRBJ2-1|.|.|TRBV6-6
CASSPSGSSYNEQFF
TGTGCCAGCAGTCCTTCGGGGAGCTCCTACAATGAGCAGTTCTTC
>TRBJ2-3|.|few|TRBV7-2
CASGLSADTQYF
TGTGCCAGCGGGCTTAGCGCAGATACGCAGTATTTT
>TRBJ2-5|.|.|TRBV9
CASSEGGTQYF
TGTGCCAGCAGCGAGGGAGGGACCCAGTACTTC
>TRBJ1-6|TRBD1|.|TRBV5-6
CASSTGQLTNNSPLHF
TGTGCCAGCAGCACGGGACAGCTAACCAATAATTCACCCCTCCACTTT
>TRBJ1-5|TRBD1|.|TRBV7-9
CSSSPNLDRGRRQPQHF
TGTTCCAGCAGCCCTAATTTAGACAGGGGGCGCCGGCAGCCCCAGCATTTT
>TRBJ1-2|.|.|TRBV5-4
CASSGSTGKGIMGYTF
TGTGCCAGCAGCGGTTCTACAGGGAAGGGGATTATGGGCTACACCTTC
>TRBJ2-7|.|.|TRBV27
CASSFEVGYEQYF
TGTGCCAGCAGTTTCGAGGTGGGCTACGAGCAGTACTTC
>TRBJ2-7|TRBD2|.|TRBV5-1
CASSLASGGGYEQYF
TGCGCCAGCAGCTTGGCTAGCGGGGGGGGGTACGAGCAGTACTTC
>TRBJ1-1|TRBD1|.|TRBV5-1
CASSFGTGGKGEHSEAFF
TGCGCCAGCAGCTTTGGGACAGGGGGCAAAGGTGAGCATTCTGAAGCTTTCTTT
>TRBJ2-3|.|.|TRBV18
CASSPVGGSTDTQYF
TGTGCCAGCTCACCAGTGGGAGGAAGCACAGATACGCAGTATTTT
>TRBJ1-1|.|few|TRBV9
CASSVGGLLGTEAFF
TGTGCCAGCAGCGTCGGGGGGCTTCTGGGGACTGAAGCTTTCTTT
>TRBJ1-1|.|.|TRBV7-9
CASSSSPEAFF
TGTGCCAGCAGCTCTTCCCCTGAAGCTTTCTTT
>TRBJ1-2|.|.|TRBV4-1
CASSQGVTPFYGYTF
TGCGCCAGCAGCCAAGGCGTGACACCTTTCTATGGCTACACCTTC
>TRBJ2-3|TRBD2|.|TRBV6-5
CAVQPGGGRADTQYF
TGTGCCGTCCAACCCGGGGGGGGGCGGGCAGATACGCAGTATTTT
>TRBJ2-7|.|.|TRBV21-1
CASSKEKRGNYEQYF
TGTGCCAGCAGCAAAGAAAAGCGGGGGAACTACGAGCAGTACTTC
>TRBJ1-5|.|few|TRBV21-1
CASSKVSYRGVDYSNQPQHF
TGTGCCAGCAGCAAAGTGTCTTACAGGGGGGTGGATTATAGCAATCAGCCCCAGCATTTT
>TRBJ1-2|.|.|TRBV21-1
CASSKEGMGPIDYGYTF
TGTGCCAGCAGCAAGGAGGGAATGGGGCCTATCGACTATGGCTACACCTTC
>TRBJ1-5|.|few|TRBV6-5
CASSPHQGLGQPQHF
TGTGCCAGCAGTCCCCATCAGGGGCTGGGTCAGCCCCAGCATTTT
>TRBJ1-2|.|few|TRBV28
CASSLTVAGNYGYTF
TGTGCCAGCAGTTTAACGGTGGCGGGCAACTATGGCTACACCTTC
>TRBJ2-6|.|.|TRBV19
CASSDGTRSSGANVLTF
TGTGCCAGTAGTGACGGGACACGGAGCTCTGGGGCCAACGTCCTGACTTTC
>TRBJ2-7|TRBD1|.|TRBV30
CAWSAPTGGVDEQYF
TGTGCCTGGAGTGCCCCGACAGGGGGCGTCGACGAGCAGTACTTC
>TRBJ2-7|.|.|TRBV11-2
CASSFRGPYEQYF
TGTGCCAGCAGCTTCAGGGGACCCTACGAGCAGTACTTC
>TRBJ1-3|TRBD1|.|TRBV15
CATSGETDRAGNTIYF
TGTGCCACCAGCGGAGAAACGGACAGGGCTGGAAACACCATATATTTT
>TRBJ1-5|.|.|TRBV19
CASSIGWSGKDQPQHF
TGTGCCAGTAGTATAGGATGGTCGGGGAAGGATCAGCCCCAGCATTTT
>TRBJ1-4|.|.|TRBV7-9
CASTSASNSDEKLFF
TGTGCCAGCACCAGCGCATCCAATTCGGATGAAAAACTGTTTTTT
>TRBJ1-3|TRBD1|.|TRBV6-5
CASSYSTDRGGNTIYF
TGTGCCAGCAGTTACTCGACCGACAGGGGGGGAAACACCATATATTTT
>TRBJ2-5|.|.|TRBV7-9
CASSPSLDYWETQYF
TGTGCCAGCAGCCCCAGCCTCGACTACTGGGAGACCCAGTACTTC
>TRBJ2-7|.|.|TRBV5-1
CASSLGRRDGEQYF
TGCGCCAGCAGCTTGGGTAGGAGGGACGGCGAGCAGTACTTC
>TRBJ2-6|.|.|TRBV6-5
CASIPVSGANVLTF
TGTGCCAGCATCCCCGTCTCTGGGGCCAACGTCCTGACTTTC
>TRBJ1-1|.|.|TRBV19
CASSIFPREEAFF
TGTGCCAGTAGTATTTTTCCGAGGGAGGAAGCTTTCTTT
>TRBJ2-5|TRBD2|.|TRBV10-1
CASSDQRGISGETQYF
TGCGCCAGCAGTGACCAGCGGGGGATCAGCGGAGAGACCCAGTACTTC
>TRBJ2-3|TRBD2|.|TRBV7-2
CASSSSLAGAQRSQYF
TGTGCCAGCAGCTCTAGTCTAGCGGGGGCTCAGAGATCGCAGTATTTT
>TRBJ2-1|.|once|TRBV11-2
CASSLGGEPYNEQFF
TGTGCCAGCAGCTTAGGGGGGGAACCCTACAATGAGCAGTTCTTC
>TRBJ2-1|.|few|TRBV5-1
CASSSLTGSDYNEQFF
TGCGCCAGCAGCTCCTTAACCGGGAGTGACTACAATGAGCAGTTCTTC
>TRBJ1-5|TRBD1|few|TRBV2
CASSVFQQGRLQPQHF
TGTGCCAGCAGTGTTTTTCAACAGGGGCGGCTTCAGCCCCAGCATTTT
>TRBJ1-3|TRBD1|.|TRBV19
CASTRSPGQGDPGGNTIYF
TGTGCCAGTACGAGGAGCCCGGGACAGGGGGACCCGGGAGGAAACACCATATATTTT
>TRBJ2-5|.|.|TRBV18
CASSPQVLGEPRESQYF
TGTGCCAGCTCACCTCAAGTCCTCGGGGAGCCGAGGGAGTCCCAGTACTTC
>TRBJ1-2|.|.|TRBV7-9
CASSLLGDNGYTF
TGTGCCAGCAGCTTACTAGGGGACAATGGCTACACCTTC
>TRBJ1-4|.|.|TRBV10-1
CARGGKGEKLFF
TGCGCCAGGGGGGGTAAGGGGGAAAAACTGTTTTTT
>TRBJ1-3|.|.|TRBV6-1
CASISSGNTIYF
TGTGCCAGCATTAGCTCTGGAAACACCATATATTTT
>TRBJ1-2|.|.|TRBV29-1
CSVEDYPDGENYGYTF
TGCAGCGTTGAAGATTACCCAGACGGGGAGAACTATGGCTACACCTTC
>TRBJ2-3|TRBD2|.|TRBV5-1
CASSSGLAGAPDTQYF
TGCGCCAGCAGCTCGGGACTAGCGGGGGCCCCAGATACGCAGTATTTT
>TRBJ2-7|TRBD1|once|TRBV7-9
CASAGTGLHYEQYF
TGTGCCAGCGCGGGGACAGGACTACACTACGAGCAGTACTTC
>TRBJ2-7|.|.|TRBV18
CASSLPTVYEQYF
TGTGCCAGCTCATTGCCGACAGTCTACGAGCAGTACTTC
>TRBJ1-2|TRBD1|.|TRBV6-1
CASSPDRALHGYTF
TGTGCCAGCAGCCCCGACAGGGCGTTGCATGGCTACACCTTC
>TRBJ2-5|TRBD2|.|TRBV5-1
CASSLAGLGGIETQYF
TGCGCCAGCAGCTTGGCGGGACTAGGGGGAATAGAGACCCAGTACTTC
>TRBJ2-5|.|.|TRBV29-1
CSVDIHGETQYF
TGCAGCGTTGATATCCACGGAGAGACCCAGTACTTC
>TRBJ1-1|.|.|TRBV27
CASSPGGENTEAFF
TGTGCCAGCAGTCCGGGTGGTGAGAACACTGAAGCTTTCTTT
>TRBJ1-3|.|.|TRBV4-1
CASSASPALPGNTIYF
TGCGCCAGCAGCGCCTCGCCCGCGCTTCCTGGAAACACCATATATTTT